Following are 12 T cell receptor beta chains from one sample sequenced in a study of OX40 agonist ivuxolimab in advanced cancers. TCRdb keeps only in-frame clones here, not all; method: immunoSEQ multiplex PCR. Of around 100,000 clones listed, roughly 89% were seen once; the top ten hold around 1.6%. The specimen comprised CD4+ or CD8+ T cells sorted from blood, sampled in a trial of the OX40 agonist ivuxolimab. Receptors originate from an adult with an advanced solid tumor such as melanoma, head and neck, liver or kidney cancer.

The V and J genes are TRBV6-5 and TRBJ1-2; TRBD1 aligns across 8 bases. J was trimmed by 7 bases and V by 6 bases; bases with no gene match: 13. CDR3 length: 15 residues. Germline values: CDR1 MNHEY, CDR2 SVGAGI. The CDR3 DNA sequence: TGTGCCAGCAGCGAATTGGGACAGGAGGGCAGTGGCTACACCTTC. Amino acids: CASSELGQEGSGYTF.

The chain joins TRBV21-1 to TRBJ2-7; the table's D call of TRBD2 was not tested on the DNA. TRBV21-1 constitutes a pseudogene. The CDR3 runs to 15 residues. The DNA of the CDR3 is TGTGCCAGCACCGGAGGACGGCGGGGCACCTACGAGCAGTACTTC. Translated: CASTGGRRGTYEQYF.

The V and J genes are TRBV19 and TRBJ2-5; 12 nucleotides align to TRBD2. Unmatched junction bases numbered 9, after V lost 5 bases and J lost 5 bases. CDR3 size: 16 residues. Per germline, CDR1 LNHDA and CDR2 SQIVND (reference sequence). This CDR3 is CASSPSSGGAGETQYF. The CDR3 coding sequence is TGTGCCAGTAGTCCTTCTAGCGGGGGGGCCGGGGAGACCCAGTACTTC.

This clone has just a few counts. The chain carries TRBV5-4 and TRBJ1-1; the D gene is possibly TRBD1 (5 bases). The CDR3 covers 14 residues. Trimming left V 7 bases short and J 7 bases short, with 20 bases between. Germline V gives CDR1 SGHNT, CDR2 YYREEE (reference sequence). The CDR3 nucleotides read TGTGCCAGCGGGCGGTTGGGGCTTGAAGGTGAAGCTTTCTTT. Its protein is CASGRLGLEGEAFF.

This clone was seen once. V is TRBV30 and J is TRBJ2-7, with TRBD1 matching 7 bases. The V gene's germline CDR1 is GTSNPN and CDR2 SVGIG (reference sequence). With 0 bases clipped from V and 2 bases from J, the junction kept 13 bases outside the gene matches. The CDR3 extends over 17 amino acids. The CDR3 DNA is TGTGCCTGGAGTGTAGGGCGCCAGGGACAGAGAGCCTACGAGCAGTACTTC. Protein: CAWSVGRQGQRAYEQYF.

The chain employs TRBV7-2 and TRBJ2-3, with D hard to call. V was trimmed by 5 bases and J by 6 bases, leaving 12 bases between them. Germline V gives CDR1 SGHTA, CDR2 FQGNSA. This CDR3 comprises 13 residues. CDR3 DNA: TGTGCCAGCAGCGCCCGGGTACGGGATACGCAGTATTTT. Amino acids: CASSARVRDTQYF.

This rearrangement joins TRBV10-1 to TRBJ2-1; 8 bases match TRBD1. V gave up 6 bases and J gave up 3 bases; unmatched junction bases: 10. This CDR3 region has 16 residues. CDR1 is WNHNN and CDR2 is SYGVQD in the germline V gene (reference sequence). The DNA for the CDR3 is TGCGCCAGCAGCCTAAGCCAGGGGGCTAACTACAATGAGCAGTTCTTC. The encoded protein is CASSLSQGANYNEQFF.

The chain links TRBV30 to TRBJ1-2, with TRBD1 matching over 8 bases. CDR1 is GTSNPN, CDR2 SVGIG, per germline (reference sequence). V lost 2 bases, J lost 4 bases, and 6 bases stayed unmatched. This CDR3 region has 14 residues. The CDR3 sequence is CAWSPTGEVYGYTF. As DNA, the CDR3 is TGTGCCTGGAGTCCGACAGGGGAGGTCTATGGCTACACCTTC.

The rearrangement links TRBV5-5 to TRBJ2-5; TRBD2 aligns across 15 bases. The germline V gene has CDR1 SGHKS and CDR2 YYEKEE (reference sequence). The CDR3 consists of 19 residues. V lost 4 bases, J lost 1 base, and 11 bases stayed unmatched. The DNA of the CDR3 is TGTGCCAGCAGCCTTTCTCCCGGGACTAGCGGGGGGTCCCAAGAGACCCAGTACTTC. It codes for CASSLSPGTSGGSQETQYF.

V usage is TRBV16 and J usage is TRBJ1-2; the D is unclear. V lost 0 bases, J lost 7 bases, and 6 bases lay in between. This CDR3 region has 12 residues. Germline CDR1 and CDR2: KGHSY and FQNENV. This chain's CDR3 is CASSQSSFGYTF. The CDR3 region has the DNA TGTGCCAGCAGCCAATCATCCTTTGGCTACACCTTC.

The rearrangement joins TRBV5-4 to TRBJ1-3; tentative D call: TRBD1 (6 bases). This CDR3 has 15 residues. The germline V gene has CDR1 SGHNT and CDR2 YYREEE (reference sequence). Trimming removed 1 base from V and 3 bases from J, with 11 bases in between. The CDR3 spells CASSLMGAGGNTIYF. The CDR3 DNA is TGTGCCAGCAGCTTGATGGGGGCGGGTGGAAACACCATATATTTT.

The genes are TRBV11-1 and TRBJ1-1; D is perhaps TRBD1 (5 bases). The CDR3 covers 15 residues. Per germline, CDR1 SGHAT and CDR2 FQDESV (reference sequence). V gave up 0 bases and J gave up 4 bases, with 12 bases separating them. The DNA for the CDR3 is TGTGCCAGCAGCTTAGCGCCAGGGTTCGGCACTGAAGCTTTCTTT. Translation: CASSLAPGFGTEAFF.